Listed below are T cell receptor beta chains from one sample, sequenced in a study of technical replicates of blood from a handful of donors. Profiled with immunoSEQ multiplex PCR; TCRdb holds only in-frame clones, not every one. Of about 74,000 clones listed, about nine tenths are singletons. Sequenced material: T cells isolated from PBMCs. These receptors all stem from a human donor in good health. CDR3s include the opening cysteine and the closing phenylalanine or tryptophan. D genes are given only for firm matches. Not every row has a clone size; where given, it reads once, few, many or a size class.

clone_size: -
v_call: TRBV20-1
d_call: -
j_call: TRBJ1-1
cdr3_aa: CSARQNTEAFF
cdr3_nt: TGCAGTGCTAGACAGAACACTGAAGCTTTCTTT

clone_size: -
v_call: TRBV13
d_call: TRBD2
j_call: TRBJ2-7
cdr3_aa: CASSQEGLAGPSYEQYF
cdr3_nt: TGTGCCAGCAGCCAGGAGGGACTAGCGGGACCTTCCTACGAGCAGTACTTC

clone_size: -
v_call: TRBV9
d_call: TRBD1
j_call: TRBJ2-7
cdr3_aa: CASSGNRDSPYEQYF
cdr3_nt: TGTGCCAGCAGCGGAAACAGGGACAGCCCCTACGAGCAGTACTTC

clone_size: -
v_call: TRBV5-4
d_call: -
j_call: TRBJ2-7
cdr3_aa: CASSKWTALPYEQYF
cdr3_nt: TGTGCCAGCAGCAAATGGACAGCGCTCCCCTACGAGCAGTACTTC

clone_size: -
v_call: TRBV9
d_call: -
j_call: TRBJ2-3
cdr3_aa: CASSLTGEADTQYF
cdr3_nt: TGTGCCAGCAGCTTAACAGGGGAGGCAGATACGCAGTATTTT

clone_size: -
v_call: TRBV7-8
d_call: -
j_call: TRBJ2-7
cdr3_aa: CASSLGLSYEQYF
cdr3_nt: TGTGCCAGCAGCTTAGGACTCTCCTACGAGCAGTACTTC

clone_size: -
v_call: TRBV28
d_call: TRBD2
j_call: TRBJ2-7
cdr3_aa: CASRLPGGPFEQYF
cdr3_nt: TGTGCCAGCAGACTACCGGGAGGGCCTTTCGAGCAGTACTTC

clone_size: -
v_call: TRBV2
d_call: -
j_call: TRBJ2-7
cdr3_aa: CASTGISYEQYF
cdr3_nt: TGTGCCAGCACGGGGATTTCCTACGAGCAGTACTTC

clone_size: -
v_call: TRBV29-1
d_call: -
j_call: TRBJ2-7
cdr3_aa: CSVEHGVGYEQYF
cdr3_nt: TGCAGCGTGGAGCACGGGGTAGGATACGAGCAGTACTTC

clone_size: few
v_call: TRBV25-1
d_call: -
j_call: TRBJ1-5
cdr3_aa: CASSEFGGHGQPQHF
cdr3_nt: TGTGCCAGCAGTGAATTTGGGGGCCACGGCCAGCCCCAGCATTTT

clone_size: -
v_call: TRBV10-3
d_call: -
j_call: TRBJ2-3
cdr3_aa: CAISESSNTDTQYF
cdr3_nt: TGTGCCATCAGTGAATCGAGCAACACAGATACGCAGTATTTT

clone_size: -
v_call: TRBV10-3
d_call: -
j_call: TRBJ2-3
cdr3_aa: CAISDQPGGQRTDTQYF
cdr3_nt: TGTGCCATCAGTGACCAACCCGGGGGACAGCGCACAGATACGCAGTATTTT

clone_size: -
v_call: TRBV19
d_call: TRBD2
j_call: TRBJ2-7
cdr3_aa: CASSIGGRAPYEQYF
cdr3_nt: TGTGCCAGTAGTATAGGCGGGAGGGCCCCCTACGAGCAGTACTTC

clone_size: -
v_call: TRBV30
d_call: -
j_call: TRBJ2-1
cdr3_aa: CAWSGPVDSAYNEQFF
cdr3_nt: TGTGCCTGGAGTGGCCCGGTTGACTCTGCCTACAATGAGCAGTTCTTC

clone_size: -
v_call: TRBV10-3
d_call: TRBD2
j_call: TRBJ2-1
cdr3_aa: CAISRDYNNEQFF
cdr3_nt: TGTGCCATCAGCCGGGACTACAACAATGAGCAGTTCTTC

clone_size: -
v_call: TRBV30
d_call: -
j_call: TRBJ1-4
cdr3_aa: CASAGQVNEKLFF
cdr3_nt: TGTGCCTCCGCGGGGCAGGTTAATGAAAAACTGTTTTTT

clone_size: -
v_call: TRBV2
d_call: TRBD1
j_call: TRBJ2-3
cdr3_aa: CASSGGDTQYF
cdr3_nt: TGTGCCAGCTCAGGGGGAGATACGCAGTATTTT

clone_size: -
v_call: TRBV9
d_call: TRBD1
j_call: TRBJ2-2
cdr3_aa: CASGQGGGELFF
cdr3_nt: TGTGCCAGCGGACAGGGCGGCGGGGAGCTGTTTTTT

clone_size: -
v_call: TRBV29-1
d_call: -
j_call: TRBJ1-2
cdr3_aa: CSVEDWLQEYSYGYTF
cdr3_nt: TGCAGCGTTGAAGATTGGTTACAGGAGTACTCCTATGGCTACACCTTC

clone_size: -
v_call: TRBV6-6
d_call: TRBD1
j_call: TRBJ1-2
cdr3_aa: CASSYQGTGWNYGYTF
cdr3_nt: TGTGCCAGCAGTTACCAGGGGACAGGGTGGAACTATGGCTACACCTTC

clone_size: -
v_call: TRBV9
d_call: TRBD1
j_call: TRBJ1-3
cdr3_aa: CASSVGTGGNTIYF
cdr3_nt: TGTGCCAGCAGCGTAGGGACAGGGGGAAACACCATATATTTT

clone_size: -
v_call: TRBV12-5
d_call: -
j_call: TRBJ2-7
cdr3_aa: CASGFPDEQYF
cdr3_nt: TGTGCTAGTGGTTTCCCTGACGAGCAGTACTTC

clone_size: -
v_call: TRBV5-3
d_call: -
j_call: TRBJ1-2
cdr3_aa: CARKQTGDGANYGYTF
cdr3_nt: TGTGCCAGAAAACAGACAGGCGACGGAGCTAACTATGGCTACACCTTC

clone_size: -
v_call: TRBV5-1
d_call: -
j_call: TRBJ1-1
cdr3_aa: CASSLARSNTEAFF
cdr3_nt: TGCGCCAGCAGCTTGGCTCGGTCGAACACTGAAGCTTTCTTT

clone_size: -
v_call: TRBV2
d_call: -
j_call: TRBJ2-5
cdr3_aa: CASSELSGKNQETQYF
cdr3_nt: TGTGCCAGCAGTGAACTTTCAGGGAAGAACCAAGAGACCCAGTACTTC

clone_size: few
v_call: TRBV30
d_call: -
j_call: TRBJ2-5
cdr3_aa: CAWSVQGTETQYF
cdr3_nt: TGTGCCTGGAGTGTCCAGGGTACGGAGACCCAGTACTTC

clone_size: -
v_call: TRBV6-6
d_call: -
j_call: TRBJ1-1
cdr3_aa: CASSYGGSAFF
cdr3_nt: TGTGCCAGCAGTTACGGGGGGTCCGCTTTCTTT

clone_size: -
v_call: TRBV28
d_call: -
j_call: TRBJ1-5
cdr3_aa: CASSLDSLNQPQHF
cdr3_nt: TGTGCCAGCAGTTTGGACAGCCTCAATCAGCCCCAGCATTTT

clone_size: -
v_call: TRBV7-2
d_call: -
j_call: TRBJ1-1
cdr3_aa: CASSLGSIANTEAFF
cdr3_nt: TGTGCCAGCAGCTTAGGTTCTATAGCGAACACTGAAGCTTTCTTT

clone_size: -
v_call: TRBV9
d_call: -
j_call: TRBJ2-4
cdr3_aa: CASSVGGGSSYIDIQYF
cdr3_nt: TGTGCCAGCAGCGTAGGAGGGGGTTCAAGTTACATTGACATTCAGTACTTC

clone_size: once
v_call: TRBV4-2
d_call: -
j_call: TRBJ1-1
cdr3_aa: CASSQFLQGNTEAFF
cdr3_nt: TGTGCCAGCAGCCAATTTCTCCAGGGGAACACTGAAGCTTTCTTT

clone_size: once
v_call: TRBV27
d_call: -
j_call: TRBJ2-1
cdr3_aa: CASSKPPGNAIF
cdr3_nt: TGTGCCAGCTCTAAACCTCCGGGAAACGCGATCTTC

clone_size: -
v_call: TRBV19
d_call: TRBD2
j_call: TRBJ2-1
cdr3_aa: CASSISPSLTSGNEQFF
cdr3_nt: TGTGCCAGTAGTATATCCCCTTCCCTAACTAGCGGCAATGAGCAGTTCTTC

clone_size: -
v_call: TRBV5-6
d_call: TRBD1
j_call: TRBJ2-7
cdr3_aa: CASSSQPGQETYEQYF
cdr3_nt: TGTGCCAGCAGCTCACAACCGGGACAGGAGACCTACGAGCAGTACTTC

clone_size: -
v_call: TRBV5-4
d_call: -
j_call: TRBJ1-1
cdr3_aa: CASSLGTTNMNTEAFF
cdr3_nt: TGTGCCAGCAGCCTGGGGACAACCAACATGAACACTGAAGCTTTCTTT

clone_size: -
v_call: TRBV12-5
d_call: TRBD1
j_call: TRBJ1-2
cdr3_aa: CASGLDRTGATANYGYTF
cdr3_nt: TGTGCTAGTGGTTTGGACCGGACAGGGGCGACAGCTAACTATGGCTACACCTTC

clone_size: -
v_call: TRBV30
d_call: -
j_call: TRBJ2-7
cdr3_aa: CAWSVGRSYEQYF
cdr3_nt: TGTGCCTGGAGTGTAGGGAGGTCCTACGAGCAGTACTTC

clone_size: -
v_call: TRBV29-1
d_call: -
j_call: TRBJ2-7
cdr3_aa: CSVEDVSYEQYF
cdr3_nt: TGCAGCGTTGAAGACGTCAGCTACGAGCAGTACTTC

clone_size: -
v_call: TRBV11-2
d_call: -
j_call: TRBJ2-5
cdr3_aa: CASSLDPIETQYF
cdr3_nt: TGTGCCAGCAGCTTAGACCCCATAGAGACCCAGTACTTC

clone_size: -
v_call: TRBV4-2
d_call: TRBD1
j_call: TRBJ2-1
cdr3_aa: CASSQDLGDRPGNEQFF
cdr3_nt: TGTGCCAGCAGCCAAGATCTCGGGGACAGGCCCGGCAATGAGCAGTTCTTC

clone_size: -
v_call: TRBV27
d_call: TRBD1
j_call: TRBJ2-5
cdr3_aa: CASSFNEGAQETQYF
cdr3_nt: TGTGCCAGCAGTTTTAATGAGGGGGCCCAAGAGACCCAGTACTTC

clone_size: -
v_call: TRBV15
d_call: -
j_call: TRBJ2-7
cdr3_aa: CATSRDTRGEQYF
cdr3_nt: TGTGCCACCAGCAGAGACACCAGGGGAGAGCAGTACTTC

clone_size: -
v_call: TRBV7-8
d_call: -
j_call: TRBJ1-2
cdr3_aa: CASSLAGQHPNYGYTF
cdr3_nt: TGTGCCAGCAGCTTAGCTGGCCAACATCCTAACTATGGCTACACCTTC

clone_size: -
v_call: TRBV2
d_call: -
j_call: TRBJ2-2
cdr3_aa: CASKKEGAAGELFF
cdr3_nt: TGTGCCAGCAAGAAGGAGGGAGCGGCCGGGGAGCTGTTTTTT

clone_size: -
v_call: TRBV6-1
d_call: TRBD1
j_call: TRBJ2-1
cdr3_aa: CASSEGQGVGYEQFF
cdr3_nt: TGTGCCAGCAGTGAGGGACAGGGGGTGGGATATGAGCAGTTCTTC

clone_size: -
v_call: TRBV7-8
d_call: -
j_call: TRBJ1-5
cdr3_aa: CASSRGTSNSNQPQHF
cdr3_nt: TGTGCCAGCAGCCGGGGGACTTCCAATAGCAATCAGCCCCAGCATTTT

clone_size: -
v_call: TRBV25-1
d_call: TRBD1
j_call: TRBJ1-3
cdr3_aa: CASSLKGDRANTIYF
cdr3_nt: TGTGCCAGCAGTTTAAAAGGGGACAGGGCAAACACCATATATTTT

clone_size: once
v_call: TRBV27
d_call: TRBD2
j_call: TRBJ2-1
cdr3_aa: CASRRTSEGYSGEQFF
cdr3_nt: TGTGCCAGCAGGAGGACTAGCGAGGGGTACAGTGGTGAGCAGTTCTTC

clone_size: -
v_call: TRBV4-3
d_call: -
j_call: TRBJ2-7
cdr3_aa: CASSQFLGRSYEQYF
cdr3_nt: TGCGCCAGCAGCCAATTTCTCGGTCGCTCCTACGAGCAGTACTTC

clone_size: -
v_call: TRBV30
d_call: TRBD1
j_call: TRBJ2-1
cdr3_aa: CAWIPDRAYNEQFF
cdr3_nt: TGTGCCTGGATTCCTGACAGGGCTTACAATGAGCAGTTCTTC

clone_size: -
v_call: TRBV7-3
d_call: -
j_call: TRBJ2-7
cdr3_aa: CASSVSFDSNYEQYF
cdr3_nt: TGTGCCAGCAGCGTAAGTTTTGACTCAAACTACGAGCAGTACTTC